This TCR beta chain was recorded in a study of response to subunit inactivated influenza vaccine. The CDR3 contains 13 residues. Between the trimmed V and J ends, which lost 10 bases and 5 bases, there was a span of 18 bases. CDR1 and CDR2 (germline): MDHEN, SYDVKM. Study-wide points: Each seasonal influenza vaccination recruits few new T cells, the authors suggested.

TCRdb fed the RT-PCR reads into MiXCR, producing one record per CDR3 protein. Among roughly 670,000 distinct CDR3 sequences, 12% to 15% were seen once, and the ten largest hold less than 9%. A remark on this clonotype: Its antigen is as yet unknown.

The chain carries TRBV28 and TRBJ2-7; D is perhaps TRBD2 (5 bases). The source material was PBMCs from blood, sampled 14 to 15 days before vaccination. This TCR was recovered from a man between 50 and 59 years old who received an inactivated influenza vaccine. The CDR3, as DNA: TGTGCCACCGGATATTCGGGGTTTGACGAGCAGTACTTC. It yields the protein CATGYSGFDEQYF.